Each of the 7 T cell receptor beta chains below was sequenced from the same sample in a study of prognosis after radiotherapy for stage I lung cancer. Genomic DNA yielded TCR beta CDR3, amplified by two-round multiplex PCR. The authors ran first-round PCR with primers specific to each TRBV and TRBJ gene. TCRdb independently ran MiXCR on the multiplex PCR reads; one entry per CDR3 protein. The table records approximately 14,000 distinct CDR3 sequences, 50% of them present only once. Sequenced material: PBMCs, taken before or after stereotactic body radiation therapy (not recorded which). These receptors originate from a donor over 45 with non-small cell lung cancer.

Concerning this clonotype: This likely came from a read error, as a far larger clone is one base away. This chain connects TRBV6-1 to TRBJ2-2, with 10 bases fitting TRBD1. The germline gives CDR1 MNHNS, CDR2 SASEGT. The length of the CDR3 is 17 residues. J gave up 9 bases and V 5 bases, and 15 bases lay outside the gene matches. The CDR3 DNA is TGTGCCAGCAGTTACGGGCTACCCGGGACAGGGGCCTGGGAGCTGTTTTTT. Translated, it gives CASSYGLPGTGAWELFF.

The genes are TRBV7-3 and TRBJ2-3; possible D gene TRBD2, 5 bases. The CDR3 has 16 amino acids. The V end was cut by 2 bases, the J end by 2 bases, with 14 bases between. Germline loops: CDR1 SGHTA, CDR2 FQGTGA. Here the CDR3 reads CASSLGVSGYTDTQYF. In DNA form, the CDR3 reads TGTGCCAGCAGCTTAGGAGTCAGCGGATACACAGATACGCAGTATTTT.

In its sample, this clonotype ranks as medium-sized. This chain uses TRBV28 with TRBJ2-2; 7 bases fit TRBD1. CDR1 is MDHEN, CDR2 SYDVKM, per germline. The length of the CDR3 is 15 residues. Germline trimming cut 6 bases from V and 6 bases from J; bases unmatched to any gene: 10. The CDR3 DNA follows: TGTGCCAGCAGCCCGGACAGGTTAAAGTCCGGGGAGCTGTTTTTT. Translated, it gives CASSPDRLKSGELFF.

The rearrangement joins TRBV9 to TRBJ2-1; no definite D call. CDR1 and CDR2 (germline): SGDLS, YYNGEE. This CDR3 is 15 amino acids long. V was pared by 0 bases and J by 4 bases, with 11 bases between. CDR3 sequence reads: CASSVGSFPYNEQFF. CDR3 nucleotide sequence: TGTGCCAGCAGCGTAGGGAGCTTCCCTTACAATGAGCAGTTCTTC.

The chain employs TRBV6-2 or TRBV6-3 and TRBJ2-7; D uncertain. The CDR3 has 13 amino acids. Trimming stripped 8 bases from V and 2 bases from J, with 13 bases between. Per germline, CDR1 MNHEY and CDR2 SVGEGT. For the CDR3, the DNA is TGTGCCAGCCCACGGTACGGAGCCTACGAGCAGTACTTC. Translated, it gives CASPRYGAYEQYF.

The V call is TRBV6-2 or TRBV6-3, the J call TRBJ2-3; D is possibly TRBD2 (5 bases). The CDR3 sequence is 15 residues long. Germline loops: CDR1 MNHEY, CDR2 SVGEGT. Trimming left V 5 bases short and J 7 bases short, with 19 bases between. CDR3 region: CASSEGVRALYTQYF. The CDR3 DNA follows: TGTGCCAGCAGTGAAGGCGTGAGGGCTCTATATACGCAGTATTTT.

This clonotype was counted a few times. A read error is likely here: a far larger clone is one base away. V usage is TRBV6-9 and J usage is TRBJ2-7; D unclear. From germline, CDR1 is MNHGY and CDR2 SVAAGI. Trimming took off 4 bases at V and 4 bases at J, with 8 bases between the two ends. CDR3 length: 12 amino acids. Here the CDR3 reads CASSSMRYEQYF. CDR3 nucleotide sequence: TGTGCCAGCAGTTCTATGAGGTACGAGCAGTACTTC.